These T cell receptor beta chains were read from a single sample in a study of cytomegalovirus exposure and HLA in healthy donors. Libraries were prepared by immunoSEQ multiplex PCR; TCRdb keeps only in-frame clonotypes and omits some of them. The sample has around 76,000 clones, roughly 64% seen once. The specimen sequenced was PBMCs. All receptors come from a middle-aged man in good health and CMV-seropositive. Both conserved end residues are part of each CDR3. Each record gives: V gene, J gene, D gene, clone size, CDR3 DNA, CDR3 protein. The D gene is left open where the match is weak. A clone size is listed for some rows: how often the clone was seen (once, few, many), or a class if it is expanded.

V gene: TRBV5-1
J gene: TRBJ1-4
D gene: TRBD1
clone size: .
CDR3 DNA: TGCGCCAGCAGCTGGGGGACAGGGAACGAAAAACTGTTTTTT
CDR3 protein: CASSWGTGNEKLFF

V gene: TRBV10-3
J gene: TRBJ1-2
D gene: .
clone size: few
CDR3 DNA: TGTGCCATCAGTGAGGACATAACGCACTATGGCTACACCTTC
CDR3 protein: CAISEDITHYGYTF

V gene: TRBV6-6
J gene: TRBJ2-2
D gene: .
clone size: few
CDR3 DNA: TGTGCCACCTCCTCCCGTAACACCGGGGAGCTGTTTTTT
CDR3 protein: CATSSRNTGELFF

V gene: TRBV19
J gene: TRBJ2-2
D gene: TRBD2
clone size: .
CDR3 DNA: TGTGCCAGTAGCCGGACTAGTGGCACCGGGGAGCTGTTTTTT
CDR3 protein: CASSRTSGTGELFF

V gene: TRBV7-2
J gene: TRBJ2-3
D gene: TRBD2
clone size: .
CDR3 DNA: TGTGCCAGCAGCCTTCGCACCGGGACTAGCGGGGGCACAGATACGCAGTATTTT
CDR3 protein: CASSLRTGTSGGTDTQYF

V gene: TRBV25-1
J gene: TRBJ1-6
D gene: .
clone size: .
CDR3 DNA: TGTGCCAGCAGTCCCCATGTGGGCCAGGGGCAGTCACCCCTCCACTTT
CDR3 protein: CASSPHVGQGQSPLHF

V gene: TRBV5-4
J gene: TRBJ2-7
D gene: .
clone size: .
CDR3 DNA: TGTGCCAGTAGCTTGGATAATTTCGGGGAGTACGAGCAGTACTTC
CDR3 protein: CASSLDNFGEYEQYF

V gene: TRBV11-3
J gene: TRBJ2-1
D gene: TRBD2
clone size: .
CDR3 DNA: TGTGCCAGCAGCTTATCCCATAGCGGGGGGCGTAATGAGCAGTTCTTC
CDR3 protein: CASSLSHSGGRNEQFF

V gene: TRBV27
J gene: TRBJ2-2
D gene: TRBD2
clone size: few
CDR3 DNA: TGTGCCAGCAGTTTATCCGCGGGAGGATACGGGGAGCTGTTTTTT
CDR3 protein: CASSLSAGGYGELFF

V gene: TRBV6-1
J gene: TRBJ1-5
D gene: .
clone size: .
CDR3 DNA: TGTGCCAGCGGTCAGGAGGGATCCCAGCCCCAGCATTTT
CDR3 protein: CASGQEGSQPQHF

V gene: TRBV6-1
J gene: TRBJ2-5
D gene: TRBD1
clone size: .
CDR3 DNA: TGTGCCAGCAGTGTCACCCCGACAGGGGTAGGCCGAGGGTCCCAGTACTTC
CDR3 protein: CASSVTPTGVGRGSQYF

V gene: TRBV29-1
J gene: TRBJ2-4
D gene: .
clone size: few
CDR3 DNA: TGCAGCGTCCTAGCCCCGCGAAACATTCAGTACTTC
CDR3 protein: CSVLAPRNIQYF

V gene: TRBV20-1
J gene: TRBJ2-5
D gene: .
clone size: .
CDR3 DNA: TGCAGTGCTAGAGATCCCCCAACGGAGTACTTC
CDR3 protein: CSARDPPTEYF

V gene: TRBV12-5
J gene: TRBJ1-1
D gene: .
clone size: .
CDR3 DNA: TGTGCTAGTGCCCTGGGAGGGACTGAAGCTTTCTTT
CDR3 protein: CASALGGTEAFF

V gene: TRBV5-1
J gene: TRBJ2-1
D gene: .
clone size: .
CDR3 DNA: TGCGCCAGCAGGTCGGAGGGATACAATGAGCAGTTCTTC
CDR3 protein: CASRSEGYNEQFF

V gene: TRBV9
J gene: TRBJ1-2
D gene: .
clone size: few
CDR3 DNA: TGTGCCAGCAGCGCTCCCCTTCAGGGCAAAGGCTACACCTTC
CDR3 protein: CASSAPLQGKGYTF

V gene: TRBV5-1
J gene: TRBJ1-2
D gene: TRBD1
clone size: .
CDR3 DNA: TGCGCCAGCAGCCTCGGACAGGGGCACTATGGCTACACCTTC
CDR3 protein: CASSLGQGHYGYTF

V gene: TRBV28
J gene: TRBJ2-6
D gene: TRBD1
clone size: .
CDR3 DNA: TGTGCCAGCAGGCAAAAAATAACCCGGACAGGGGGGAGCTCTGGGGCCAACGTCCTGACTTTC
CDR3 protein: CASRQKITRTGGSSGANVLTF

V gene: TRBV28
J gene: TRBJ2-3
D gene: TRBD2
clone size: .
CDR3 DNA: TGTGCCAGCAGTCCCCTGGGACTAGCGGATGACACAGATACGCAGTATTTT
CDR3 protein: CASSPLGLADDTDTQYF

V gene: TRBV6-1
J gene: TRBJ1-3
D gene: .
clone size: .
CDR3 DNA: TGTGCCAGCAGTACCGACAGAGGAAACACCATATATTTT
CDR3 protein: CASSTDRGNTIYF

V gene: TRBV27
J gene: TRBJ1-2
D gene: .
clone size: .
CDR3 DNA: TGTGCCAGCAGCCCCGGGGAGTCCTATGGCTACACCTTC
CDR3 protein: CASSPGESYGYTF

V gene: TRBV6-5
J gene: TRBJ2-2
D gene: .
clone size: .
CDR3 DNA: TGTGCCAGCAGCAAATGGGACACCGCTTCCGAGCTGTTTTTT
CDR3 protein: CASSKWDTASELFF

V gene: TRBV19
J gene: TRBJ2-1
D gene: TRBD2
clone size: .
CDR3 DNA: TGTGCCAGTAGTATTAGCGGGAGTACGAATGAGCAGTTCTTC
CDR3 protein: CASSISGSTNEQFF

V gene: TRBV7-2
J gene: TRBJ1-2
D gene: TRBD1
clone size: few
CDR3 DNA: TGTGCCAGCAGCCAGGGACAGTTCTATGGCTACACCTTC
CDR3 protein: CASSQGQFYGYTF

V gene: TRBV5-4
J gene: TRBJ1-4
D gene: TRBD1
clone size: .
CDR3 DNA: TGTGCCAGCACCGACGGGACAGGGTCGATTAATGAAAAACTGTTTTTT
CDR3 protein: CASTDGTGSINEKLFF

V gene: TRBV4-3
J gene: TRBJ1-1
D gene: .
clone size: .
CDR3 DNA: TGCGCCAGCAGCCAAGATGGCACACTGAACACTGAAGCTTTCTTT
CDR3 protein: CASSQDGTLNTEAFF

V gene: TRBV28
J gene: TRBJ1-2
D gene: .
clone size: .
CDR3 DNA: TGTGCCAGCAGTGTCTCCAGGTTGGGCTCCTTTGGCTACACCTTC
CDR3 protein: CASSVSRLGSFGYTF

V gene: TRBV2
J gene: TRBJ1-5
D gene: TRBD1
clone size: .
CDR3 DNA: TGTGCCAGCAGTTGGGGACAGGGGAATCAGCCCCAGCATTTT
CDR3 protein: CASSWGQGNQPQHF

V gene: TRBV11-2
J gene: TRBJ2-3
D gene: .
clone size: .
CDR3 DNA: TGTGCCAGCATACGCGAGAAACTAGCTCCCACAGATACGCAGTATTTT
CDR3 protein: CASIREKLAPTDTQYF

V gene: TRBV4-2
J gene: TRBJ1-2
D gene: .
clone size: .
CDR3 DNA: TGTGCCAGCAGCCAAGATCAGGGCGTGAGGCGGATCGTCTATGGCTACACCTTC
CDR3 protein: CASSQDQGVRRIVYGYTF

V gene: TRBV29-1
J gene: TRBJ1-2
D gene: .
clone size: .
CDR3 DNA: TGCAGCGTCCTGGACCTCGGAGGAATATATGGCTACACCTTC
CDR3 protein: CSVLDLGGIYGYTF

V gene: TRBV15
J gene: TRBJ2-3
D gene: TRBD2
clone size: .
CDR3 DNA: TGTGCCACCAGCAGAGATCTAGCGGGAAGTTCAGATACGCAGTATTTT
CDR3 protein: CATSRDLAGSSDTQYF

V gene: TRBV2
J gene: TRBJ2-2
D gene: .
clone size: .
CDR3 DNA: TGTGCCAGCGGTAGGGCAGGGGCCACCGGGGAGCTGTTTTTT
CDR3 protein: CASGRAGATGELFF

V gene: TRBV6-5
J gene: TRBJ1-5
D gene: .
clone size: few
CDR3 DNA: TGTGCCAGCAGTCCAGTAGCGAATAGCAATCAGCCCCAGCATTTT
CDR3 protein: CASSPVANSNQPQHF

V gene: TRBV7-2
J gene: TRBJ1-5
D gene: .
clone size: .
CDR3 DNA: TGTGCCAGCAGCACCCAGGGGAATCAGCCCCAGCATTTT
CDR3 protein: CASSTQGNQPQHF

V gene: TRBV27
J gene: TRBJ2-7
D gene: .
clone size: few
CDR3 DNA: TGTGCCACGCAGGGGAATGAGTGGGAGCAGTACTTC
CDR3 protein: CATQGNEWEQYF

V gene: TRBV30
J gene: TRBJ2-7
D gene: .
clone size: .
CDR3 DNA: TGCGCCTGGGGCGGCCTTAGCTACGAGCAGTACTTC
CDR3 protein: CAWGGLSYEQYF

V gene: TRBV28
J gene: TRBJ1-2
D gene: .
clone size: .
CDR3 DNA: TGTGCCAGCAGTCTCCGTCGTGGGGGCGGCTATGGCTACACCTTC
CDR3 protein: CASSLRRGGGYGYTF

V gene: TRBV5-1
J gene: TRBJ2-5
D gene: TRBD2
clone size: once
CDR3 DNA: TGCGCCAGCAGCTTGGCCAGTCAGGGAGGGGAGACCCAGTACTTC
CDR3 protein: CASSLASQGGETQYF

V gene: TRBV5-1
J gene: TRBJ2-1
D gene: .
clone size: .
CDR3 DNA: TGCGCCAGCAGCCTTCGGCTGTCGTCAGGGGAGCAGTTCTTC
CDR3 protein: CASSLRLSSGEQFF

V gene: TRBV6-5
J gene: TRBJ1-5
D gene: .
clone size: .
CDR3 DNA: TGTGCCAGCAGTTCCCGACAGGATAGCAATCAGCCCCAGCATTTT
CDR3 protein: CASSSRQDSNQPQHF

V gene: TRBV5-8
J gene: TRBJ2-7
D gene: .
clone size: .
CDR3 DNA: TGTGCCAGCAGTACGCACAGGGACCTCTACGAGCAGTACTTC
CDR3 protein: CASSTHRDLYEQYF

V gene: TRBV6-5
J gene: TRBJ1-2
D gene: .
clone size: few
CDR3 DNA: TGTGCCACTCAAGACAGGCCTAACTATGGCTACACCTTC
CDR3 protein: CATQDRPNYGYTF

V gene: TRBV11-2
J gene: TRBJ2-3
D gene: .
clone size: .
CDR3 DNA: TGTGCCAGCAGCTTAAGGGGGATGGCCACAGATACGCAGTATTTT
CDR3 protein: CASSLRGMATDTQYF

V gene: TRBV13
J gene: TRBJ2-1
D gene: .
clone size: .
CDR3 DNA: TGTGCCAGCAGCGCACGGTATGAGCAGTTCTTC
CDR3 protein: CASSARYEQFF

V gene: TRBV7-8
J gene: TRBJ1-5
D gene: .
clone size: .
CDR3 DNA: TGTGCCAGCAGCACAAGGACAGAATATAGCAATCAGCCCCAGCATTTT
CDR3 protein: CASSTRTEYSNQPQHF

V gene: TRBV7-2
J gene: TRBJ2-1
D gene: .
clone size: .
CDR3 DNA: TGTGCCAGCAGCCCAGGCCAGTCGAGCAATGAGCAGTTCTTC
CDR3 protein: CASSPGQSSNEQFF

V gene: TRBV7-6
J gene: TRBJ2-5
D gene: .
clone size: .
CDR3 DNA: TGTGCCAGCAGCTTCGGTCGACTAGACCAAGAGACCCAGTACTTC
CDR3 protein: CASSFGRLDQETQYF

V gene: TRBV5-1
J gene: TRBJ2-7
D gene: TRBD1
clone size: .
CDR3 DNA: TGCGCCAGCAGGCTTGAGGCACAGGGGGAACGGAGCTACGAGCAGTACTTC
CDR3 protein: CASRLEAQGERSYEQYF

V gene: TRBV9
J gene: TRBJ1-1
D gene: .
clone size: .
CDR3 DNA: TGTGCCAGCAGCTCTCGGCCCGGGGGAGGGGACAACACTGAAGCTTTCTTT
CDR3 protein: CASSSRPGGGDNTEAFF

V gene: TRBV10-3
J gene: TRBJ2-6
D gene: .
clone size: .
CDR3 DNA: TGTGCCATCAGCCCTGGCGCGGGGGCTGGTGGGGCCAACGTCCTGACTTTC
CDR3 protein: CAISPGAGAGGANVLTF

V gene: TRBV27
J gene: TRBJ1-5
D gene: TRBD1
clone size: .
CDR3 DNA: TGTGCCAGCAGGGCTACCTGGGACAGTATGCCGATTAGCAATCAGCCCCAGCATTTT
CDR3 protein: CASRATWDSMPISNQPQHF

V gene: TRBV4-1
J gene: TRBJ2-4
D gene: TRBD2
clone size: .
CDR3 DNA: TGCGCCAGCAGCCAAGTGACTAGCGGAAAAAACATTCAGTACTTC
CDR3 protein: CASSQVTSGKNIQYF

V gene: TRBV30
J gene: TRBJ2-7
D gene: .
clone size: .
CDR3 DNA: TGTGCCTGGAGTGTACAGGGCTACGAGCAGTACTTC
CDR3 protein: CAWSVQGYEQYF

V gene: TRBV2
J gene: TRBJ2-7
D gene: TRBD1
clone size: few
CDR3 DNA: TGTGCCAGCAGGACAGGGTACCGGGACGAGCAGTACTTC
CDR3 protein: CASRTGYRDEQYF

V gene: TRBV11-3
J gene: TRBJ2-5
D gene: TRBD2
clone size: .
CDR3 DNA: TGTGCCAGCAGCTCTTATAGCGGGAATCAAGAGACCCAGTACTTC
CDR3 protein: CASSSYSGNQETQYF

V gene: TRBV4-2
J gene: TRBJ1-4
D gene: TRBD1
clone size: .
CDR3 DNA: TGTGCCAGCAGCCAGAACACAGGGGAAGAGGGTGAAAAACTGTTTTTT
CDR3 protein: CASSQNTGEEGEKLFF